The 26 T cell receptor beta chains presented below share a single source sample, sequenced in a study of blood T cell repertoires in COVID-19. Profiled with immunoSEQ multiplex PCR; TCRdb holds only in-frame clones, not every one. The data contain roughly 100,000 clones, approximately 80% of them singletons. Sequences were obtained from peripheral blood. These receptors were taken from an elderly woman with acute or convalescent COVID-19.

V and J are TRBV5-4 and TRBJ1-1; maybe TRBD1 (6 bases). The V end was cut by 3 bases, the J end by 4 bases, with 10 bases between. Per germline, CDR1 SGHNT and CDR2 YYREEE (reference sequence). CDR3 length: 13 amino acids. The CDR3 reads CASSWEQGTEAFF. CDR3 nucleotides: TGTGCCAGCAGCTGGGAACAGGGCACTGAAGCTTTCTTT.

The chain combines TRBV18 with TRBJ1-3; no reliable D call. The CDR3 length is 13 residues. Germline loops: CDR1 KGHSH, CDR2 LQKENI. V lost 3 bases and J lost 2, with 5 bases in between. The CDR3 bases are TGTGCCAGCTCACCTTCAACTGGAAACACCATATATTTT. Its translation is CASSPSTGNTIYF.

The chain combines TRBV5-1 with TRBJ2-1; 8 bases are a match to TRBD1. J gave up 7 bases and V 0 bases, and 15 bases lay outside the gene matches. Germline loops: CDR1 SGHRS, CDR2 YFSETQ. The CDR3 totals 18 residues. The CDR3 loop is CASSLAVDRARGLNEQFF. The CDR3 nucleotides read TGCGCCAGCAGCTTGGCCGTGGACAGGGCCCGGGGCTTGAATGAGCAGTTCTTC.

This clone has just a few counts. The chain links TRBV7-2 to TRBJ1-2, with 7 bases that match TRBD1. Germline values: CDR1 SGHTA, CDR2 FQGNSA. The length of the CDR3 is 11 residues. As DNA, the CDR3 is TGTGCGGGACAGAGTAACTATGGCTACACCTTC. This encodes CAGQSNYGYTF.

CDR3 sequence reads: CATGQSSYEQYF. The CDR3 coding sequence is TGTGCCACAGGACAGTCGTCCTACGAGCAGTACTTC. The genes are TRBV2 and TRBJ2-7, with D perhaps TRBD1 (6 bases). Trimming took 10 bases from V and 1 from J, leaving 11 bases between them. The CDR3 has 12 amino acids. Germline V gene sequence: CDR1 SNHLY, CDR2 FYNNEI. Complete variable domain (other parts from reference TRBV2 and TRBJ2-7): EPEVTQTPSHQVTQMGQEVILRCVPISNHLYFYWYRQILGQKVEFLVSFYNNEISEKSEIFDDQFSVERPDGSNFTLKIRSTKLEDSAMYFCATGQSSYEQYFGPGTRLTVT.

The chain carries TRBV6-2 or TRBV6-3 and TRBJ1-5, with a weak D call TRBD1 (5 bases). Germline CDR1 and CDR2: MNHEY and SVGEGT. The CDR3 totals 15 residues. Trimming shortened V by 2 bases and J by 6 bases, and 14 bases separated the two germline ends. The CDR3 DNA reads as TGTGCCAGCAGTTACCAGGGCGCGGGAGGTCAGCCCCAGCATTTT. Translation: CASSYQGAGGQPQHF.

V is TRBV24-1 and J is TRBJ1-1, with TRBD1 matching over 11 bases. Trimming took 4 bases from V and 5 from J; bases not matched to a gene: 5. The CDR3 has 15 amino acids. Germline CDR1 reads KGHDR; CDR2 reads SFDVKD. This chain's CDR3 is CATSEEGQGVTEAFF. The CDR3 DNA sequence: TGTGCCACCAGTGAAGAGGGACAGGGGGTTACTGAAGCTTTCTTT.

The rearrangement uses TRBV29-1 and TRBJ1-2; 11 bases are a match to TRBD1. J gave up 2 bases and V 4 bases, and 6 bases lay outside the gene matches. There are 15 residues in the CDR3. The germline gives CDR1 SQVTM, CDR2 ANQGSEA. CDR3 bases: TGCAGCGTTGGCGGGACAGGGGGTCTCAACTATGGCTACACCTTC. Protein: CSVGGTGGLNYGYTF.

The sample holds a few counts of this clone. The V gene is TRBV10-3, the J gene TRBJ1-5; D is undetermined. Looked up from germline, CDR1 is ENHRY and CDR2 is SYGVKD. V was trimmed by 7 bases and J by 0 bases, leaving 10 bases between them. The CDR3 runs to 14 residues. This chain's CDR3 is CAITGDPSNQPQHF. The CDR3 DNA sequence: TGTGCCATCACCGGAGATCCTAGCAATCAGCCCCAGCATTTT.

This chain joins TRBV6-1 and TRBJ2-7, with D maybe TRBD1 (6 bases). Germline CDR1 MNHNS, CDR2 SASEGT. The V end was cut by 5 bases, the J end by 4 bases, with 15 bases between. The CDR3 covers 14 residues. This chain's CDR3 is CASSRTGNGYEQYF. The CDR3 DNA sequence: TGTGCCAGCAGTCGTACAGGGAATGGTTACGAGCAGTACTTC.

This clone came up a few times. The CDR3 loop reads CSARMQETQYF. Written as DNA, the CDR3 is TGCAGTGCGAGGATGCAAGAGACCCAGTACTTC. The rearrangement uses TRBV20-1 and TRBJ2-5, with D unresolved. The CDR3 has 11 amino acids. V was cut by 6 bases and J by 2 bases, with 7 bases left in between. CDR1 is DFQATT and CDR2 is SNEGSKA in the germline V gene (reference sequence).

V is TRBV25-1 and J is TRBJ1-4; possible D gene TRBD1, 5 bases. The V and J ends lost 2 bases and 4 bases respectively, with 14 bases between them. CDR3 length: 16 amino acids. Germline CDR1 and CDR2: MGHDK and SYGVNS. The CDR3 DNA sequence: TGTGCCAGCAGTGAAAACGGGGGGACGGATAATGAAAAACTGTTTTTT. Its protein product is CASSENGGTDNEKLFF.

The chain is built from TRBV6-4 and TRBJ2-2, with 9 bases aligning to TRBD2. The germline V gene has CDR1 MRHNA and CDR2 SNTAGT. Trimming at V came to 4 bases and at J to 1 base, leaving 1 base not matched to a gene. The CDR3 sequence is 15 residues long. The CDR3 nucleotides read TGTGCCAGCAGTGCACTAGCGGGGAACACCGGGGAGCTGTTTTTT. Translated, it gives CASSALAGNTGELFF.

The rearrangement uses TRBV6-1 and TRBJ1-5; D ambiguous. V was cut by 3 bases and J by 1 base, with 7 bases left in between. CDR1 is MNHNS and CDR2 is SASEGT in the germline V gene. The CDR3 length is 14 residues. CDR3 residues: CASSDSGSNQPQHF. CDR3 sequence (DNA): TGTGCCAGCAGTGATTCGGGGAGCAATCAGCCCCAGCATTTT.

This chain links TRBV4-2 with TRBJ1-2; 10 nucleotides align to TRBD1. CDR1 and CDR2 (germline): LGHNA, YNFKEQ. The CDR3 runs 15 residues. Unmatched junction bases numbered 4, after V lost 4 bases and J lost 2 bases. The CDR3 loop reads CASSRGTGENYGYTF. The CDR3 DNA is TGTGCCAGCAGCCGGGGGACAGGGGAAAACTATGGCTACACCTTC.

The rearrangement uses TRBV6-5 and TRBJ1-1, with TRBD1 as a possible D gene (5 bases). The V and J ends lost 8 bases and 3 bases respectively, with 19 bases between them. The CDR3 runs 15 residues. CDR1 and CDR2 from the germline V gene are MNHEY and SVGAGI. CDR3 coding DNA: TGTGCCAGCGGGGGGAGGGTCGTTAGGGACACTGAAGCTTTCTTT. Translation: CASGGRVVRDTEAFF.

The chain's CDR3 is CASSQDRGVTGELFF. The CDR3 DNA sequence: TGCGCCAGCAGCCAAGATCGCGGAGTCACCGGGGAGCTGTTTTTT. The V and J genes are TRBV4-3 and TRBJ2-2; no clear D gene. The V end was cut by 0 bases, the J end by 4 bases, with 9 bases between. Germline loops: CDR1 LGHNA, CDR2 YSLEER. The CDR3 is 15 amino acids.

The J gene is TRBJ2-7, the V gene TRBV27, with 7 bases fitting TRBD1. Losses at the gene ends were 2 bases for V and 2 bases for J; bases not matched to a gene: 6. This CDR3 spans 15 amino acids. Looked up from germline, CDR1 is MNHEY and CDR2 is SMNVEV (reference sequence). The CDR3 loop reads CASSLSFGTAYEQYF. DNA for the CDR3: TGTGCCAGCAGTTTAAGTTTCGGGACAGCCTACGAGCAGTACTTC.

This rearrangement joins TRBV7-8 to TRBJ2-1, with 12 bases that match TRBD2. Germline V lookup: CDR1 SGHVS, CDR2 FQNEAQ. The length of the CDR3 is 15 residues. V lost 10 bases, J lost 3 bases, and 7 bases stayed unmatched. The DNA of the CDR3 is TGTGCCACCCACCGGGGACTAGCGGGCTACAATGAGCAGTTCTTC. This sequence encodes CATHRGLAGYNEQFF.

The chain is built from TRBV4-3 and TRBJ1-6, with a weak D call TRBD1 (5 bases). The germline V gene has CDR1 LGHNA and CDR2 YSLEER. The CDR3 has 18 residues. V lost 0 bases to trimming and J lost 8 bases, with 20 bases between them. The DNA for the CDR3 is TGCGCCAGCAGCCAAGATAGCGGGGGTTATGGGGCTTATTCACCCCTCCACTTT. It specifies CASSQDSGGYGAYSPLHF.

This clone appeared a few times. CDR3 sequence: CASSRQGHGYTF. CDR3 nucleotide sequence: TGTGCCAGCAGTCGTCAGGGGCATGGCTACACCTTC. The V gene is TRBV6-5, the J gene TRBJ1-2, with D possibly matching TRBD1 (6 bases). The CDR3 contains 12 residues. Trimming pared 5 bases from V and 6 bases from J, leaving 10 bases between. Germline V gene data show CDR1 as MNHEY and CDR2 as SVGAGI.

The rearrangement joins TRBV5-1 to TRBJ1-2; D is uncertain. This CDR3 contains 12 residues. Trimming shortened V by 0 bases and J by 8 bases, and 8 bases separated the two germline ends. Germline assignment: CDR1 SGHRS and CDR2 YFSETQ. The CDR3: CASSLDGKGYTF. CDR3 in DNA: TGCGCCAGCAGCTTGGACGGGAAAGGCTACACCTTC. The whole variable domain, filled in from reference TRBV5-1 and TRBJ1-2, reads KAGVTQTPRYLIKTRGQQVTLSCSPISGHRSVSWYQQTPGQGLQFLFEYFSETQRNKGNFPGRFSGRQFSNSRSEMNVSTLELGDSALYLCASSLDGKGYTFGSGTRLTVV.

This clone turned up a few times. This sequence joins TRBV5-4 and TRBJ2-4; 9 bases fit TRBD1. Germline V lookup: CDR1 SGHNT, CDR2 YYREEE (reference sequence). The length of the CDR3 is 15 residues. V gave up 2 bases and J gave up 2 bases; unmatched junction bases: 2. CDR3 loop: CASSLQGATKNIQYF. CDR3 nucleotide sequence: TGTGCCAGCAGCTTACAGGGGGCAACCAAAAACATTCAGTACTTC.

The chain joins TRBV18 to TRBJ1-1; D is uncertain. The CDR3 sequence is 13 residues long. Germline loops: CDR1 KGHSH, CDR2 LQKENI. V dropped 5 bases and J dropped 7 bases, with 14 bases sitting between them. The CDR3 DNA is TGTGCCAGCTCAGAGCAAGAGGGCGGTGAAGCTTTCTTT. Translated, it gives CASSEQEGGEAFF.

The chain combines TRBV7-2 with TRBJ1-2; D not resolved. From germline, CDR1 is SGHTA and CDR2 FQGNSA. The CDR3 consists of 15 residues. The V end lost 5 bases, the J end lost 4 bases, and 17 bases lay between the germline ends. In DNA, the CDR3 is TGTGCCAGCAGCCCCTATAAACCGGAGATCTATGGCTACACCTTC. Amino acid sequence: CASSPYKPEIYGYTF.

This chain links TRBV19 with TRBJ2-5; D is uncertain. The CDR3 sequence is 12 residues long. Per germline, CDR1 LNHDA and CDR2 SQIVND (reference sequence). V dropped 1 base and J dropped 5 bases, with 5 bases sitting between them. The CDR3 sequence: CASSIASETQYF. Written as DNA, the CDR3 is TGTGCCAGTAGTATAGCGTCGGAGACCCAGTACTTC. The full variable domain, completed using reference TRBV19 and TRBJ2-5, is DGGITQSPKYLFRKEGQNVTLSCEQNLNHDAMYWYRQDPGQGLRLIYYSQIVNDFQKGDIAEGYSVSREKKESFPLTVTSAQKNPTAFYLCASSIASETQYFGPGTRLLVL.